This T cell receptor beta chain was found in a study of CD8 T cells in Susac syndrome. Whole-study context: There were Susac syndrome patients who were therapy-naive at blood draw, others on corticosteroids, and others on intravenous immunoglobulin alone.

Trimming left V 4 bases short and J 5 bases short, with 14 bases between. The CDR3 spans 14 residues. The germline V gene encodes CDR1 SGHTA and CDR2 FQGNSA. CD8+ and CD4+ T cells taken from blood had their TCR beta sequenced. Negative isolation was applied to CD8+ and CD4+ T cells, and FACS enrichment was applied to TEMRA cells. For this clonotype: Its antigen is as yet unknown.

Study-wide points: The study recognized that the number of individuals in its TCR sequencing and HLA analysis was relatively small.

Random-hexamer reverse transcription was applied to roughly 0.5 to 1 ug RNA. TCRdb redid the calling of the immunoSEQ multiplex PCR reads with MiXCR, one entry per CDR3 protein. Here the sample spans 75,000 to 95,000 distinct CDR3 sequences, approximately 93% being singletons. The rearrangement joins TRBV7-2 to TRBJ2-5; D uncertain. The clonotype was recovered from a human donor with Susac syndrome. The sequenced sample was CD8+ T cells from PBMCs. For the CDR3, the DNA is TGTGCCAGCAGCTCCCCCACCGGGCGGGAGACCCAGTACTTC. It encodes CASSSPTGRETQYF.